This T cell receptor beta chain emerged from a study of blood T cell repertoires in COVID-19. The age range of participants was about 18 to 90 years, with residence in more than 20 US areas. The recovered donors of Cohort 3 showed two negative PCRs, clearance, or symptom resolution. Authors' data handling: Using reference gene primer amplification, nucleated cell counts were estimated. Here immunoSEQ multiplex PCR was the method, and the copy in TCRdb shows in-frame clones only, minus some. Clone size and the V and J calls come from that table; the DNA yielded D and trimming. The sample consists of 200,000 to 250,000 clones, approximately 90% of them appearing once. V was pared by 2 bases and J by 8 bases, with 3 bases of the junction left unmatched. The CDR3 extends over 13 amino acids. Per the germline V gene, CDR1 is SGHKS and CDR2 is YYEKEE (reference sequence).

This chain joins TRBV5-5 and TRBJ2-4; 8 nucleotides align to TRBD2. The receptor comes from a woman younger than 30 who had recovered from COVID-19. Sequenced material: PBMCs or T cells enriched from blood (not recorded which). The CDR3 sequence is CASSFPGLDIQYF. CDR3 sequence (DNA): TGTGCCAGCAGCTTCCCGGGACTAGACATTCAGTACTTC.